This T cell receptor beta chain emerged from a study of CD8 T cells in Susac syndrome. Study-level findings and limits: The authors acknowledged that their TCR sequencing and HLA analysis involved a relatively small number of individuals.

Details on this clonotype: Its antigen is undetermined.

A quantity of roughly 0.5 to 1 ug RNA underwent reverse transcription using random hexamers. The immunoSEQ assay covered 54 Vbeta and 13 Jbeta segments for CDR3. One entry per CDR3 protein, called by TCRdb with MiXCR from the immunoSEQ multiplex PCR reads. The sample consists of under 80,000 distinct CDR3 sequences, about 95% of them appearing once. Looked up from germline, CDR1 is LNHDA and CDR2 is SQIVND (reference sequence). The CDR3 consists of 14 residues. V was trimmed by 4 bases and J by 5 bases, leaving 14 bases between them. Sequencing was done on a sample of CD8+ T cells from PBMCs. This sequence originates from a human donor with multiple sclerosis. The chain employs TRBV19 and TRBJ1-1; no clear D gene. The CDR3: CASSTKYSITEAFF. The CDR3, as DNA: TGTGCCAGTAGTACCAAATACAGTATAACTGAAGCTTTCTTT.